This T cell receptor (beta chain) was observed in a study of shared clonotypes between healthy human individuals (dated by TCRdb to the early 2020s). At the level of the whole study: A few men and two women, aged 18 to 49 years, made up the cohort. For each donor, three plates each were used for CD4 naive and CD4 memory, two plates were used for CD8 naive, and one plate was used for CD8 memory. Blood TCR repertoires of a handful of healthy adults were deeply sequenced to estimate repertoire size and the extent of clonotype sharing between individuals. To increase sequencing depth and limit assay-specific biases, different laboratories used diverse techniques to prepare libraries and sequence TCR repertoires. Between about 0.8 and 9 billion PBMCs per donor were obtained by leukapheresis. The investigation overall reported the following: Estimated clonotype richness was generally larger for naive than for memory subsets. Across a handful of donors, roughly 5.4% of naive CD4, more than 3% of naive CD8, about 2% of memory CD4, and roughly 0.4% of memory CD8 clonotypes were shared. Because the study included a small number of donors, the genetic and exposure-history diversity represented was limited. Higher generation probabilities were observed for clonotypes shared by all four sorted-subset donors than for non-shared clonotypes. Pairwise subsampling led to the expectation that sequencing depth would affect the degree of clonotype sharing among donors. Only blood was sampled, and tissue TCR repertoires likely differ from those in blood. Even with the large sequencing depth, rarefaction of the sorted-subset datasets indicated that sequencing was incomplete.

This clone was found once. Its antigen is unknown. Per-base quality was not reported, and no clone a single base away is much larger than it. Trimmed from V: 2 bases; trimmed from J: 5 bases; junction bases lacking a gene match: 6. From the cysteine through the phenylalanine, the CDR3 covers 14 amino acids. Only the CDR3 DNA is retained, 42 bases long and in frame from the first base. CDR1 and CDR2 are drawn from the germline V gene (reference sequence): MNHEY, SMNVEV. Using the deep immunoSEQ assay, multiplex PCR amplified TCR CDR3 regions from genomic DNA. Genomic DNA extracted from each cell subset was distributed evenly over all wells of several immunoSEQ 96-well plates, and each plate served as one replicate. For sorted subsets, each replicate PCR was loaded with about 0.2 ug genomic DNA, equivalent to roughly 30,000 T cell genomes. Purified libraries were quantified with a Qubit 3.0 fluorometer, sized on a Bioanalyzer 2100, and re-quantified with the KAPA Library Quantification kit. Each immunoSEQ 96-well plate was sequenced on its own single-read 150-cycle Illumina NextSeq 550 flow cell. Processing in the source paper ran as follows. Because the immunoSEQ output included only junctional sequences and no quality scores, the filtering could not be the same as the filtering used for full-length reads. To assign V/J genes and CDR3, sequences were annotated against IMGT germline references using PyIR, a Python wrapper for IgBLAST v1.9. Reads were removed for weak V/J assignments (E-value above 1e-6), missing CDR3, stop codons, out-of-frame junctions, or ambiguous translated residues. V3J clonotypes were defined by identical inferred V gene, J gene, and CDR3 amino acid sequence. Percentage overlap between repertoires was calculated by dividing the number of shared unique clonotypes by the size of the smaller repertoire. Three approaches were used to assess repertoire richness: RTK rarefaction, the Chao1 estimator, and Recon v2.1 estimates of unobserved clonotypes. Generation probabilities were computed with OLGA for all TCRbeta clonotypes obtained by the gDNA method from a handful of donors. TCRdb took this table from immuneACCESS and kept in-frame rearrangements with V and J called. Such tables lack part of the clones; where checked against another copy, unresolved V genes explain under half of the gap, and the rest is unexplained. That table furnishes V, J and clone size, whereas the DNA furnished D and trimming. The sample contains over a million clones, roughly 74% of them found a single time. The ten largest clones capture 0.5% to 0.6% of the sample.

Healthy HIV-negative adults with no recently reported acute infections or vaccinations were included as donors. All donors were Caucasian adults living in Nashville, Tennessee, USA. CD4+ T cells were enriched through magnetic negative selection, after which naive cells were positively selected on CD45RA and the remaining negative fraction served as the memory subset. Blood was collected by leukapheresis, and PBMCs were isolated by Ficoll-Histopaque density gradient centrifugation and then cryopreserved in liquid nitrogen vapor phase. Analytical flow cytometry was used to check the purity and quantity of each magnetically sorted T cell population. Each sorted fraction had its genomic DNA isolated and then quantified by UV absorbance on a Nanodrop 2000c.

This receptor was identified in a man aged 18 to 29 in good health. Some clones in this sample may be carry-over from other donors' samples. Recombination connected TRBV27 to TRBJ2-7, and 7 junctional nucleotides match TRBD2. The sample consisted of memory CD4+ T cells from PBMCs. This sample's cell subset or site label indicates: CD45RA-negative fraction. The CDR3 here reads CASSLIGRENEQYF. The sequenced DNA: TGTGCCAGCAGTTTAATTGGGAGGGAGAACGAGCAGTACTTC.